The 2 T cell receptor beta chains reported below all come from one sample, sequenced in a study of OX40 agonist ivuxolimab in advanced cancers. The assay was immunoSEQ multiplex PCR, and TCRdb's table has in-frame clones only and misses some. The sample records about 22,000 clones, 79% being singletons. The input for sequencing was CD4+ or CD8+ T cells sorted from blood, taken in a trial of the OX40 agonist ivuxolimab. The origin of the receptors is an adult with an advanced solid tumor such as melanoma, head and neck, liver or kidney cancer.

The chain links TRBV18 to TRBJ1-2; TRBD1 is a possible D gene (6 bases). Per the germline V gene, CDR1 is KGHSH and CDR2 is LQKENI. V was cut by 0 bases and J by 2 bases, with 10 bases left in between. The CDR3 covers 15 residues. The CDR3: CASSPPGQGNYGYTF. CDR3 nucleotide sequence: TGTGCCAGCTCACCACCCGGCCAGGGGAACTATGGCTACACCTTC.

The rearrangement uses TRBV2 and TRBJ2-1; a weak D match, TRBD1 (6 bases). The V gene lost 4 bases and the J gene lost 7 bases, with 11 bases spanning the gap. The germline CDR1 and CDR2 sequences are SNHLY and FYNNEI. This CDR3 spans 13 amino acids. CDR3 sequence (DNA): TGTGCCAGCAGTGTTTACAGGGAGAATGAGCAGTTCTTC. This encodes CASSVYRENEQFF.